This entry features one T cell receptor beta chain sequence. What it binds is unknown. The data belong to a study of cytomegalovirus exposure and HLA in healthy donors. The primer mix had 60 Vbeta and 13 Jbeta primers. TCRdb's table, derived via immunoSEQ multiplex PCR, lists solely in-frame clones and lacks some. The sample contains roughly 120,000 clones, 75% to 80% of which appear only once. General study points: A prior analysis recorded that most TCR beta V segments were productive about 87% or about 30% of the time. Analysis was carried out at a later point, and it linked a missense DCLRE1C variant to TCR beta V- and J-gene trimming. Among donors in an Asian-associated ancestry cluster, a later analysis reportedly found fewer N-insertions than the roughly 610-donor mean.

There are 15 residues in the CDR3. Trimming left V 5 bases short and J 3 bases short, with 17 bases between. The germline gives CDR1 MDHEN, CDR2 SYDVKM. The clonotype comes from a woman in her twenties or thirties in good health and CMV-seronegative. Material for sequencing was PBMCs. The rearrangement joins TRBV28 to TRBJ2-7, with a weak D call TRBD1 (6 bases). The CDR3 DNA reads TGTGCCAGCAGTCCCGACCCGGGACACTTCTACGAGCAGTACTTC. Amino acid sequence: CASSPDPGHFYEQYF. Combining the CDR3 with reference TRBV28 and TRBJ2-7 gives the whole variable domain DVKVTQSSRYLVKRTGEKVFLECVQDMDHENMFWYRQDPGLGLRLIYFSYDVKMKEKGDIPEGYSVSREKKERFSLILESASTNQTSMYLCASSPDPGHFYEQYFGPGTRLTVT.